The 24 T cell receptor beta chains below were found in one sample sequenced in a study of T cell clones after liver transplantation. Clones were read by immunoSEQ multiplex PCR, and TCRdb kept only the in-frame ones, dropping some. The table records 50,000 to 70,000 clones, about 73% of them present only once. Sequencing was performed on CD4+ T cells from blood, taken at the approximately 16-month timepoint. The receptors here all came from a human patient who received a liver transplant. A share of the T cells may be of graft donor origin.

This clone was seen a few times. This sequence joins TRBV28 and TRBJ1-1; maybe TRBD1 (5 bases). The V and J ends lost 6 bases and 7 bases respectively, with 15 bases between them. CDR1 and CDR2 (germline): MDHEN, SYDVKM. This CDR3 has 13 residues. DNA of the CDR3: TGTGCCAGCAGCTTGGGGGTTTTCGGTGAAGCTTTCTTT. This sequence encodes CASSLGVFGEAFF. Combining the CDR3 with reference TRBV28 and TRBJ1-1 gives the whole variable domain DVKVTQSSRYLVKRTGEKVFLECVQDMDHENMFWYRQDPGLGLRLIYFSYDVKMKEKGDIPEGYSVSREKKERFSLILESASTNQTSMYLCASSLGVFGEAFFGQGTRLTVV.

Here the CDR3 reads CASSPTGIYNSPLHF. In nucleotides, the CDR3 is TGTGCCAGCAGCCCGACAGGTATCTATAATTCACCCCTCCACTTT. J is TRBJ1-6 and V is TRBV5-5; D is perhaps TRBD1 (6 bases). Germline V gives CDR1 SGHKS, CDR2 YYEKEE (reference sequence). Between the trimmed V and J ends, which lost 4 bases and 3 bases, there was a span of 11 bases. This CDR3 spans 15 amino acids.

V and J are TRBV10-1 and TRBJ1-2; no firm D call. Trimming took 0 bases from V and 6 from J, leaving 8 bases between them. Germline CDR1 is WNHNN and CDR2 is SYGVQD (reference sequence). This CDR3 is 13 amino acids long. The DNA for the CDR3 is TGCGCCAGCAGTGAGTCGGGTTCGGATGGCTACACCTTC. Amino acid sequence: CASSESGSDGYTF.

The chain carries TRBV29-1 and TRBJ1-1, with D perhaps matching TRBD1 (5 bases). The germline gives CDR1 SQVTM, CDR2 ANQGSEA. This CDR3 is 15 amino acids long. V dropped 6 bases and J dropped 1 base, with 18 bases sitting between them. The CDR3 sequence: CSVLQRGRPNTEAFF. The CDR3 region has the DNA TGCAGCGTCCTACAAAGGGGCAGGCCGAACACTGAAGCTTTCTTT. The full variable domain, rest sourced from reference TRBV29-1 and TRBJ1-1, is SAVISQKPSRDICQRGTSLTIQCQVDSQVTMMFWYRQQPGQSLTLIATANQGSEATYESGFVIDKFPISRPNLTFSTLTVSNMSPEDSSIYLCSVLQRGRPNTEAFFGQGTRLTVV.

The chain uses TRBV18 and TRBJ2-7; D gene uncertain. V lost 3 bases to trimming and J lost 2 bases, with 5 bases between them. Per the germline V gene, CDR1 is KGHSH and CDR2 is LQKENI. This CDR3 has 12 residues. As DNA, the CDR3 is TGTGCCAGCTCACCTGCGACCTACGAGCAGTACTTC. Translation gives CASSPATYEQYF.

This rearrangement joins TRBV5-1 to TRBJ2-3; D might be TRBD1 (6 bases). The germline V gene has CDR1 SGHRS and CDR2 YFSETQ. This CDR3 has 16 residues. Trimming took 4 bases from V and 1 from J, leaving 16 bases between them. The CDR3, as DNA: TGCGCCAGCAGCGGACAACAGGGATGGGGCACAGATACGCAGTATTTT. Its protein product is CASSGQQGWGTDTQYF.

This clone was seen a handful of times. The V call is TRBV2, the J call TRBJ2-7; D not resolved. The CDR3 is made up of 14 amino acids. CDR1 and CDR2 (germline): SNHLY, FYNNEI. V lost 4 bases and J 0 bases, leaving 10 bases between the germline ends. The CDR3 sequence is CASSGTAVSYEQYV. CDR3 DNA: TGTGCCAGCAGTGGGACCGCCGTCTCCTACGAGCAGTACGTC.

This clone was found once. The rearrangement uses TRBV10-3 and TRBJ1-1; D is unclear. The CDR3 contains 15 residues. The V gene's germline CDR1 is ENHRY and CDR2 SYGVKD. Trimming took off 4 bases at V and 4 bases at J, with 16 bases between the two ends. The CDR3 loop is CAISGTSGWGTEAFF. The CDR3 DNA is TGTGCCATCAGTGGAACGAGCGGGTGGGGCACTGAAGCTTTCTTT.

In its sample, this clone was seen a few times. V usage is TRBV7-9 and J usage is TRBJ1-2; 10 bases match TRBD1. Trimming took 8 bases from V and 2 from J; bases not matched to a gene: 5. Germline loops: CDR1 SEHNR, CDR2 FQNEAQ (reference sequence). This CDR3 is 14 amino acids long. CDR3 sequence (DNA): TGTGCCAGCGGATGGGGACAGGGGAACTATGGCTACACCTTC. Translating gives CASGWGQGNYGYTF.

This chain connects TRBV27 to TRBJ2-2; the match to TRBD1 covers 7 bases. CDR1 and CDR2 (germline): MNHEY, SMNVEV (reference sequence). The CDR3 runs to 14 residues. V gave up 6 bases and J gave up 4 bases; unmatched junction bases: 5. In DNA, the CDR3 is TGTGCCAGCAGCGGGACAGCTGGCACCGGGGAGCTGTTTTTT. Translation: CASSGTAGTGELFF.

This clone was seen only a few times. The chain employs TRBV7-2 and TRBJ2-3, with 8 bases fitting TRBD2. The V gene's germline CDR1 is SGHTA and CDR2 FQGNSA. V trimming: 5 bases; J trimming: 4 bases; junction bases outside the gene matches: 8. The CDR3 sequence is 15 residues long. The CDR3 spells CASSPFPREADTQYF. The CDR3 nucleotides are TGTGCCAGCAGCCCCTTTCCGCGGGAGGCAGATACGCAGTATTTT.

DNA of the CDR3: TGTGCCAGCACAGGACAGGGTACGACTGAAGCTTTCTTT. Residues: CASTGQGTTEAFF. J is TRBJ1-1 and V is TRBV6-1; 8 bases are a match to TRBD1. This CDR3 is built from 13 residues. The germline V gene encodes CDR1 MNHNS and CDR2 SASEGT. The junction had 6 bases not matched to a gene; V was cut back by 7 bases and J by 5 bases.

The chain recombines TRBV6-5 with TRBJ2-2, with 8 positions matching TRBD1. The CDR3 totals 14 residues. Germline V gene lookup returns CDR1 MNHEY and CDR2 SVGAGI. V was clipped by 6 bases and J by 8 bases; unmatched bases: 8. CDR3 coding DNA: TGTGCCAGCAGGACACCAGGGGGCGGGGGGGAGCTGTTTTTT. It is translated as CASRTPGGGGELFF.

This clone appeared a few times. The chain couples TRBV9 to TRBJ2-3, with 7 bases aligning to TRBD1. CDR1 is SGDLS, CDR2 YYNGEE, per germline. The length of the CDR3 is 15 residues. V gave up 2 bases and J gave up 0 bases; unmatched junction bases: 3. The CDR3 sequence: CASSVRTGSTDTQYF. The CDR3 nucleotides are TGTGCCAGCAGCGTTAGGACAGGTAGCACAGATACGCAGTATTTT.

The CDR3 region has the DNA TGTGCCAGCAGTAGAGGGGTATGGGATACGCAGTATTTT. Its translation: CASSRGVWDTQYF. The chain couples TRBV6-5 to TRBJ2-3; D is possibly TRBD1 or TRBD2 (5 bases each). With 5 bases removed from V and 6 bases from J, the gap between germline ends came to 12 bases. CDR1 and CDR2 (germline): MNHEY, SVGAGI. The CDR3 spans 13 residues.

The genes are TRBV2 and TRBJ2-2, with 7 bases fitting TRBD2. Germline loops: CDR1 SNHLY, CDR2 FYNNEI. Trimming removed 8 bases from V and 1 base from J; junction bases left unmatched: 1. This CDR3 spans 13 amino acids. The CDR3, as DNA: TGTGCCAGCCGGGGGGAGAACACCGGGGAGCTGTTTTTT. Translation: CASRGENTGELFF.

This sequence joins TRBV4-2 and TRBJ1-5, with a possible D match to TRBD1 (6 bases). The CDR3 contains 15 residues. Per the germline V gene, CDR1 is LGHNA and CDR2 is YNFKEQ. V dropped 1 base and J dropped 6 bases, with 13 bases sitting between them. CDR3 sequence reads: CASSQAVGAGQPQHF. In nucleotides, the CDR3 is TGTGCCAGCAGCCAAGCCGTGGGGGCGGGTCAGCCCCAGCATTTT.

This rearrangement joins TRBV2 to TRBJ2-1; the match to TRBD2 covers 11 bases. Losses at the gene ends were 1 base for V and 7 bases for J; bases not matched to a gene: 6. Germline CDR1 SNHLY, CDR2 FYNNEI. This CDR3 is 16 amino acids long. CDR3 in amino acids: CASSEVTSGSRNEQFF. The CDR3 DNA follows: TGTGCCAGCAGTGAAGTTACTAGCGGGAGTAGGAATGAGCAGTTCTTC.

This chain connects TRBV7-6 to TRBJ2-5; TRBD1 matches 7 bases. Germline V CDR1 and CDR2: SGHVS, FNYEAQ. V dropped 4 bases and J dropped 0; count of bases not matched to a gene: 5. The CDR3 is 15 residues long. DNA of the CDR3: TGTGCCAGCAGCTCACGACAGGGCCACCAAGAGACCCAGTACTTC. Its protein product is CASSSRQGHQETQYF.

In this sample, this clone turned up many times. The V and J genes are TRBV4-3 and TRBJ2-1; D is ambiguous. The germline V gene has CDR1 LGHNA and CDR2 YSLEER. The CDR3 consists of 15 residues. V was pared by 0 bases and J by 9 bases, with 15 bases between. CDR3 region: CASSQEGAGLSEQFF. The DNA for the CDR3 is TGCGCCAGCAGCCAAGAAGGAGCTGGGCTTAGTGAGCAGTTCTTC.

This rearrangement joins TRBV19 to TRBJ1-1, with 7 bases matching TRBD1. Germline trimming cut 5 bases from V and 2 bases from J; bases unmatched to any gene: 5. CDR1 is LNHDA, CDR2 SQIVND, per germline (reference sequence). The CDR3 has 14 amino acids. CDR3 region: CASSDRDRNTEAFF. CDR3 in DNA: TGTGCCAGTAGTGACCGGGACAGAAACACTGAAGCTTTCTTT. Based on the CDR3 plus reference TRBV19 and TRBJ1-1, the full variable domain is DGGITQSPKYLFRKEGQNVTLSCEQNLNHDAMYWYRQDPGQGLRLIYYSQIVNDFQKGDIAEGYSVSREKKESFPLTVTSAQKNPTAFYLCASSDRDRNTEAFFGQGTRLTVV.

The rearrangement uses TRBV29-1 and TRBJ1-2; TRBD1 matches at 8 bases. The CDR3 runs to 13 residues. With 6 bases clipped from V and 6 bases from J, the junction kept 9 bases outside the gene matches. The germline V gene has CDR1 SQVTM and CDR2 ANQGSEA. As DNA, the CDR3 is TGCAGCGTCCTCGCACAGGGGGGGCATGGCTACACCTTC. Residues: CSVLAQGGHGYTF.

This clone was recorded only once. This rearrangement joins TRBV18 to TRBJ1-5, with TRBD1 matching over 10 bases. This CDR3 is built from 15 residues. V lost 2 bases and J lost 2; bases outside the gene matches: 0. Germline values: CDR1 KGHSH, CDR2 LQKENI. The DNA for the CDR3 is TGTGCCAGCTCACCAGGACAGGGGGGCAATCAGCCCCAGCATTTT. It encodes CASSPGQGGNQPQHF.

This clone occurred once. The chain has TRBV5-4 and TRBJ2-3, with D hard to call. V dropped 0 bases and J dropped 4 bases, with 3 bases sitting between them. The CDR3 consists of 12 residues. Germline V gene lookup returns CDR1 SGHNT and CDR2 YYREEE (reference sequence). Here the CDR3 DNA reads TGTGCCAGCAGCTTGGGGGCAGATACGCAGTATTTT. It specifies CASSLGADTQYF.